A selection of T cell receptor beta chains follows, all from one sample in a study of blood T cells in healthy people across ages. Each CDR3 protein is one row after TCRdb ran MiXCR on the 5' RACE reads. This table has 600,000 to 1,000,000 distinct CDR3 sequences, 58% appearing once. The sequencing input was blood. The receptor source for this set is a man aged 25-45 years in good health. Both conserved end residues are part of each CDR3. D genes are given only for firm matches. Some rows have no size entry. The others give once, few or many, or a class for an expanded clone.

cdr3_nt: TGTGCCAGCAGTGACTCAAGGGCCAGGGAGCAGTTCTTC
cdr3_aa: CASSDSRAREQFF
clone_size: .
d_call: .
v_call: TRBV6-5
j_call: TRBJ2-1
cdr3_length: 13

cdr3_nt: TGTGCCAGCAGCTTATATGATTCCTACGAGCAGTACTTC
cdr3_aa: CASSLYDSYEQYF
clone_size: few
d_call: .
v_call: TRBV7-2
j_call: TRBJ2-7
cdr3_length: 13

cdr3_nt: TGTGCCAGCAGTTTAGATTACGATCTTTCCTACAATGAGCAGTTCTTC
cdr3_aa: CASSLDYDLSYNEQFF
clone_size: .
d_call: .
v_call: TRBV12-3/TRBV12-4
j_call: TRBJ2-1
cdr3_length: 16

cdr3_nt: TGCAGCGCTGGGGGGCTGGACTATGACTACACCTTC
cdr3_aa: CSAGGLDYDYTF
clone_size: .
d_call: .
v_call: TRBV29-1
j_call: TRBJ1-2
cdr3_length: 12

cdr3_nt: TGTGCCAGCAGAGTTAACCGGGACAGGGGTCTCTCCCTGCGCTACGAGCAGTACTTC
cdr3_aa: CASRVNRDRGLSLRYEQYF
clone_size: .
d_call: TRBD1
v_call: TRBV6-1
j_call: TRBJ2-7
cdr3_length: 19

cdr3_nt: TGTGCCAGCAGCTTCCCCCTCGACAGGGATGCTTTCTTT
cdr3_aa: CASSFPLDRDAFF
clone_size: .
d_call: TRBD1
v_call: TRBV5-6
j_call: TRBJ1-1
cdr3_length: 13

cdr3_nt: TGTGCCACGGCGGCGCTAGCGGCAGACAATGAGCAGTTCTTC
cdr3_aa: CATAALAADNEQFF
clone_size: .
d_call: TRBD2
v_call: TRBV18
j_call: TRBJ2-1
cdr3_length: 14

cdr3_nt: TGTGCCAGCAGTGACGGACAGGGGAGGGGAGAGCAGTACTTC
cdr3_aa: CASSDGQGRGEQYF
clone_size: few
d_call: TRBD1
v_call: TRBV6-1
j_call: TRBJ2-7
cdr3_length: 14

cdr3_nt: TGTGCCTGGAGTGAGGGATACGAGCAGTACTTC
cdr3_aa: CAWSEGYEQYF
clone_size: .
d_call: .
v_call: TRBV30
j_call: TRBJ2-7
cdr3_length: 11

cdr3_nt: TGTGCCAGTCGACAGGGACTATACAATGAGCAGTTCTTC
cdr3_aa: CASRQGLYNEQFF
clone_size: .
d_call: .
v_call: TRBV27
j_call: TRBJ2-1
cdr3_length: 13

cdr3_nt: TGTGCCAGCAGCTTAGCGGACACAACTTATTCACCCCTCCACTTT
cdr3_aa: CASSLADTTYSPLHF
clone_size: few
d_call: .
v_call: TRBV7-2
j_call: TRBJ1-6
cdr3_length: 15

cdr3_nt: TGCAGTGCGCCAGCCCAGCTTGTCTACGAGCAGTACTTC
cdr3_aa: CSAPAQLVYEQYF
clone_size: few
d_call: .
v_call: TRBV20-1
j_call: TRBJ2-7
cdr3_length: 13

cdr3_nt: TGTGCCAGCAGCCTTCGGGACTGGGGATACGAGGAGCAGTACTTC
cdr3_aa: CASSLRDWGYEEQYF
clone_size: .
d_call: .
v_call: TRBV3-1
j_call: TRBJ2-7
cdr3_length: 15

cdr3_nt: TGTGCCATCAGTGCACTCGACGGTACGCAGTATTTT
cdr3_aa: CAISALDGTQYF
clone_size: few
d_call: .
v_call: TRBV10-3
j_call: TRBJ2-3
cdr3_length: 12

cdr3_nt: TGTGCCAGCAGCTTAACTGCATTGATTAACTATGGCTACACCTTC
cdr3_aa: CASSLTALINYGYTF
clone_size: .
d_call: .
v_call: TRBV11-2
j_call: TRBJ1-2
cdr3_length: 15

cdr3_nt: TGTGCCAGCAGTGTTTTAGCGGCCACAGATACGCAGTATTTT
cdr3_aa: CASSVLAATDTQYF
clone_size: .
d_call: .
v_call: TRBV12-3/TRBV12-4
j_call: TRBJ2-3
cdr3_length: 14

cdr3_nt: TGTGCCAGCAGTTTTCTCGGCCGGACTAGCGGGGGCTACAATGAGCAGTTCTTC
cdr3_aa: CASSFLGRTSGGYNEQFF
clone_size: .
d_call: TRBD2
v_call: TRBV28
j_call: TRBJ2-1
cdr3_length: 18

cdr3_nt: TGTGCCAGCAGTTACCCGGGACAAGACATTCAGTACTTC
cdr3_aa: CASSYPGQDIQYF
clone_size: few
d_call: .
v_call: TRBV6-6
j_call: TRBJ2-4
cdr3_length: 13

cdr3_nt: TGCGCCAGCAGCTCGACAGGGCTCACCTCCTACGAGCAGTACTTC
cdr3_aa: CASSSTGLTSYEQYF
clone_size: .
d_call: TRBD1
v_call: TRBV5-1
j_call: TRBJ2-7
cdr3_length: 15

cdr3_nt: TGTGCCACCAGTGATTTTACCGGTCGGGGGGGATCCTACAATGAGCAGTTCTTC
cdr3_aa: CATSDFTGRGGSYNEQFF
clone_size: once
d_call: TRBD2
v_call: TRBV24-1
j_call: TRBJ2-1
cdr3_length: 18

cdr3_nt: TGTGCCGGCAAAACAGGGGGCCGGTTTGTGTTAGAGACCCAGTACTTC
cdr3_aa: CAGKTGGRFVLETQYF
clone_size: .
d_call: TRBD1
v_call: TRBV6-1
j_call: TRBJ2-5
cdr3_length: 16

cdr3_nt: TGTGCCAGCAGTGCAAACTTGACCTACAATGAGCAGTTCTTC
cdr3_aa: CASSANLTYNEQFF
clone_size: .
d_call: .
v_call: TRBV6-2/TRBV6-3
j_call: TRBJ2-1
cdr3_length: 14

cdr3_nt: TGTGCCAGCAGTGAAGACCCCCGAGAGACCCAGTACTTC
cdr3_aa: CASSEDPRETQYF
clone_size: .
d_call: .
v_call: TRBV6-1
j_call: TRBJ2-5
cdr3_length: 13

cdr3_nt: TGCGCCAGCAGCTTCTCCGGGACAGGCTCGGGGGGTAGTCTGTACTTC
cdr3_aa: CASSFSGTGSGGSLYF
clone_size: .
d_call: .
v_call: TRBV5-1
j_call: TRBJ2-4
cdr3_length: 16

cdr3_nt: TGCAGTGCTAGACTCCCAGGGGGTCCAGTTTCACCCCTCCACTTT
cdr3_aa: CSARLPGGPVSPLHF
clone_size: few
d_call: TRBD1
v_call: TRBV20-1
j_call: TRBJ1-6
cdr3_length: 15

cdr3_nt: TGCGCCAGCAGCTTGGGGACCACCGAGGGGGAGACCCAGTACTTC
cdr3_aa: CASSLGTTEGETQYF
clone_size: .
d_call: .
v_call: TRBV5-1
j_call: TRBJ2-5
cdr3_length: 15

cdr3_nt: TGCAGCCAGGTGGTGGGGACTAACACAGATACGCAGTATTTT
cdr3_aa: CSQVVGTNTDTQYF
clone_size: few
d_call: TRBD2
v_call: TRBV20-1
j_call: TRBJ2-3
cdr3_length: 14

cdr3_nt: TGTGCCAGCAGTGACGGGGGACTCGATGGCTACACCTTC
cdr3_aa: CASSDGGLDGYTF
clone_size: few
d_call: .
v_call: TRBV9
j_call: TRBJ1-2
cdr3_length: 13

cdr3_nt: TGTGCCAGCTCCAGGGTTAACACTGAAGCTTTCTTT
cdr3_aa: CASSRVNTEAFF
clone_size: few
d_call: .
v_call: TRBV7-2
j_call: TRBJ1-1
cdr3_length: 12

cdr3_nt: TGTGCCAGCAGCTTCACAGCCGGGGTCGAGCAGTACTTC
cdr3_aa: CASSFTAGVEQYF
clone_size: .
d_call: .
v_call: TRBV7-2
j_call: TRBJ2-7
cdr3_length: 13

cdr3_nt: TGTGCCAGCAGCCTAGCGGGGTACCAAGAGACCCAGTACTTC
cdr3_aa: CASSLAGYQETQYF
clone_size: .
d_call: TRBD2
v_call: TRBV5-1
j_call: TRBJ2-5
cdr3_length: 14

cdr3_nt: TGCGCCAGCAGCCAAGGTCGGAACTACGAGCAGTACTTC
cdr3_aa: CASSQGRNYEQYF
clone_size: .
d_call: .
v_call: TRBV4-1
j_call: TRBJ2-7
cdr3_length: 13

cdr3_nt: TGTGCCATCAGTCCAAGACAAGGGAACTCCTACGAGCAGTACTTC
cdr3_aa: CAISPRQGNSYEQYF
clone_size: .
d_call: .
v_call: TRBV10-3
j_call: TRBJ2-7
cdr3_length: 15

cdr3_nt: TGTGCCAGCAGCCAAGGAGACAGGGCCAGCGGCTACACCTTC
cdr3_aa: CASSQGDRASGYTF
clone_size: .
d_call: TRBD1
v_call: TRBV3-1
j_call: TRBJ1-2
cdr3_length: 14

cdr3_nt: TGCAGCTTAAGACCCTCGGGGATCCAAGAGACCCAGTACTTC
cdr3_aa: CSLRPSGIQETQYF
clone_size: .
d_call: .
v_call: TRBV29-1
j_call: TRBJ2-5
cdr3_length: 14

cdr3_nt: TGTGCCAGCAGCGGACGGACTAGCGGGACCCACGAGCAGTACTTC
cdr3_aa: CASSGRTSGTHEQYF
clone_size: few
d_call: TRBD2
v_call: TRBV9
j_call: TRBJ2-7
cdr3_length: 15

cdr3_nt: TGTGCCAGCAGCTCTACCCAGGGGACAGGGTTTCAAGTCTACACCTTC
cdr3_aa: CASSSTQGTGFQVYTF
clone_size: .
d_call: TRBD1
v_call: TRBV7-9
j_call: TRBJ1-2
cdr3_length: 16

cdr3_nt: TGCAGTGCTAGCCCTAGCACAGATACGCAGTATTTT
cdr3_aa: CSASPSTDTQYF
clone_size: few
d_call: .
v_call: TRBV20-1
j_call: TRBJ2-3
cdr3_length: 12

cdr3_nt: TGTGCCAGCAGACCTAGCGGGAGAGAGACCCAGTACTTC
cdr3_aa: CASRPSGRETQYF
clone_size: many
d_call: TRBD2
v_call: TRBV12-3/TRBV12-4
j_call: TRBJ2-5
cdr3_length: 13

cdr3_nt: TGTGCCACCAGTGATTCGGGGATTACGCAGGGCTACACCTTC
cdr3_aa: CATSDSGITQGYTF
clone_size: .
d_call: .
v_call: TRBV24-1
j_call: TRBJ1-2
cdr3_length: 14

cdr3_nt: TGCAGTGCAACGAGAAATGAGCGGGGGGAGCAGTTCTTC
cdr3_aa: CSATRNERGEQFF
clone_size: few
d_call: TRBD2
v_call: TRBV20-1
j_call: TRBJ2-1
cdr3_length: 13

cdr3_nt: TGTGCCAGCAGTTTAAAGGGGTATAGCAATCAGCCCCAGCATTTT
cdr3_aa: CASSLKGYSNQPQHF
clone_size: .
d_call: .
v_call: TRBV28
j_call: TRBJ1-5
cdr3_length: 15

cdr3_nt: TGCAGTGCTAGAGATTACGACTACAATGAGCAGTTCTTC
cdr3_aa: CSARDYDYNEQFF
clone_size: .
d_call: .
v_call: TRBV20-1
j_call: TRBJ2-1
cdr3_length: 13

cdr3_nt: TGCGCCAGCAGCTTTTCCGAGATTTTTCAAGAGACCCAGTACTTC
cdr3_aa: CASSFSEIFQETQYF
clone_size: .
d_call: .
v_call: TRBV5-1
j_call: TRBJ2-5
cdr3_length: 15

cdr3_nt: TGTGCCAGCATTCAGGGAAGGGGCTACCAAGAGACCCAGTACTTC
cdr3_aa: CASIQGRGYQETQYF
clone_size: few
d_call: .
v_call: TRBV25-1
j_call: TRBJ2-5
cdr3_length: 15

cdr3_nt: TGTGCTAGTGGTCCTCCAGCGTCTCGCTATGGCTACACCTTC
cdr3_aa: CASGPPASRYGYTF
clone_size: .
d_call: .
v_call: TRBV12-5
j_call: TRBJ1-2
cdr3_length: 14

cdr3_nt: TGCGCCAGCAGCCGGGGCCCGGGGGACTATGGCTACACCTTC
cdr3_aa: CASSRGPGDYGYTF
clone_size: many
d_call: .
v_call: TRBV5-1
j_call: TRBJ1-2
cdr3_length: 14

cdr3_nt: TGCAGTGCTAGAGTGCGGGGGGGTCCCCAAGAGACCCAGTACTTC
cdr3_aa: CSARVRGGPQETQYF
clone_size: .
d_call: TRBD2
v_call: TRBV20-1
j_call: TRBJ2-5
cdr3_length: 15

cdr3_nt: TGTGCCAGCAGCCCGCCGACTAGCGGGACCTCCTTTTACGAGCAGTACTTC
cdr3_aa: CASSPPTSGTSFYEQYF
clone_size: few
d_call: TRBD2
v_call: TRBV7-2
j_call: TRBJ2-7
cdr3_length: 17

cdr3_nt: TGTGCCAGCAGCAAAGAGTCGGGACTAGCGTTGGAGACCCAGTACTTC
cdr3_aa: CASSKESGLALETQYF
clone_size: .
d_call: .
v_call: TRBV21-1
j_call: TRBJ2-5
cdr3_length: 16

cdr3_nt: TGTGCCAGCAGCTCCGGGACTAGCGGGAGAAACCAAGAGACCCAGTACTTC
cdr3_aa: CASSSGTSGRNQETQYF
clone_size: few
d_call: TRBD2
v_call: TRBV5-6
j_call: TRBJ2-5
cdr3_length: 17

cdr3_nt: TGTGCCAGCAGTTCCCTCGACAGTGAAAATGGCTACACCTTC
cdr3_aa: CASSSLDSENGYTF
clone_size: .
d_call: .
v_call: TRBV28
j_call: TRBJ1-2
cdr3_length: 14

cdr3_nt: TGCAACCCCGCCCGGGGGGAGACCCAGTACTTC
cdr3_aa: CNPARGETQYF
clone_size: .
d_call: .
v_call: TRBV29-1
j_call: TRBJ2-5
cdr3_length: 11

cdr3_nt: TGCAGTGCTAAATGGGGCGGTCGAGACGAGCAGTACTTC
cdr3_aa: CSAKWGGRDEQYF
clone_size: .
d_call: .
v_call: TRBV20-1
j_call: TRBJ2-7
cdr3_length: 13